The 15 T cell receptor beta chains presented below share a single source sample, sequenced in a study of CD4 and CD8 cells across lung adenocarcinoma regions. TCRdb used MiXCR to reprocess the PCR reads, holding one entry per CDR3 protein. The sample shows approximately 2,000 distinct CDR3 sequences, about three fifths of them seen only once. The sample consisted of CD4+ T cells from the margin of a lung tumor. These receptors all come from a female donor with lung adenocarcinoma. The CD4 and CD8 labels of this study may be unreliable.

This clonotype appeared a few times. V gene TRBV6-1 combines with J gene TRBJ2-5, with TRBD2 matching 11 bases. Matching the DNA end better, TRBJ2-1 makes the J call doubtful. Looked up from germline, CDR1 is MNHNS and CDR2 is SASEGT. There are 15 residues in the CDR3. CDR3 amino acids: CASSEETSGIWEQFF. DNA of the CDR3: TGTGCCAGCAGTGAAGAGACTAGCGGGATATGGGAGCAGTTCTTC.

This clonotype ranks as medium-sized. V and J are TRBV20-1 and TRBJ2-1; TRBD2 might be the D (5 bases). From germline, CDR1 is DFQATT and CDR2 SNEGSKA (reference sequence). The CDR3 extends over 16 amino acids. V dropped 0 bases and J dropped 7 bases, with 19 bases sitting between them. In nucleotides, the CDR3 is TGCAGTGCTAGAGATCGAACGGGATGGTGGGAGAATGAGCAGTTCTTC. Translated, it gives CSARDRTGWWENEQFF.

The chain combines TRBV6-1 with TRBJ2-3; TRBD1 is a possible D gene (6 bases). Germline V gene data show CDR1 as MNHNS and CDR2 as SASEGT. Trimming removed 4 bases at V and 2 bases at J, with 16 bases between. CDR3 length equals 16 residues. This CDR3 reads CASSVPSQGFTDTQYF. The CDR3 DNA follows: TGTGCCAGCAGTGTCCCCAGTCAGGGGTTCACAGATACGCAGTATTTT.

V gene TRBV6-1 combines with J gene TRBJ2-3; no reliable D call. CDR3 length: 14 amino acids. Trimming removed 4 bases from V and 11 bases from J, with 19 bases in between. Germline CDR1 is MNHNS and CDR2 is SASEGT. The CDR3 DNA sequence: TGTGCCAGCAGTGTGGTTATGGGGTTAGATGAGCAGTATTTT. It is translated as CASSVVMGLDEQYF.

The chain is built from TRBV20-1 and TRBJ1-1, with unresolved D. Trimming took off 2 bases at V and 0 bases at J, with 10 bases between the two ends. The germline CDR1 and CDR2 sequences are DFQATT and SNEGSKA (reference sequence). CDR3 length: 14 residues. CDR3 sequence reads: CSARRSWVNTEAFF. CDR3 coding DNA: TGCAGTGCTAGACGCTCTTGGGTGAACACTGAAGCTTTCTTT.

V is TRBV6-5 and J is TRBJ2-7, with 7 bases matching TRBD2. CDR1 MNHEY and CDR2 SVGAGI come from the germline V gene. V gave up 4 bases and J gave up 0 bases; unmatched junction bases: 9. CDR3 length equals 16 residues. DNA for the CDR3: TGTGCCAGCAGTTCGTGGGAGGGCGACTTCTCCTACGAGCAGTACTTC. Translation gives CASSSWEGDFSYEQYF.

This clonotype was seen a handful of times. V usage is TRBV6-1 and J usage is TRBJ2-1; maybe TRBD2 (6 bases). Germline V gene data show CDR1 as MNHNS and CDR2 as SASEGT. The CDR3 extends over 15 amino acids. Trimming left V 7 bases short and J 0 bases short, with 13 bases between. The CDR3 loop is CASTLGAGSYNEQFF. CDR3 coding DNA: TGTGCCAGCACCCTAGGAGCGGGCTCCTACAATGAGCAGTTCTTC.

The chain carries TRBV7-2 and TRBJ2-1, with TRBD2 as a possible D gene (6 bases). Germline V CDR1 and CDR2: SGHTA, FQGNSA. The V and J ends lost 5 bases and 8 bases respectively, with 22 bases between them. The CDR3 is 16 amino acids. CDR3 loop: CASSVKTGLALDEQFF. DNA of the CDR3: TGTGCCAGCAGCGTAAAAACGGGACTCGCATTGGATGAGCAGTTCTTC.

The chain couples TRBV6-1 to TRBJ2-5, with D perhaps TRBD2 (5 bases). CDR3 length: 16 amino acids. V was trimmed by 1 base and J by 10 bases, leaving 22 bases between them. Germline V gives CDR1 MNHNS, CDR2 SASEGT. The CDR3 sequence is CASSEGGTANRAGQYF. DNA for the CDR3: TGTGCCAGCAGTGAAGGGGGAACAGCTAATCGGGCGGGCCAGTACTTC.

V gene TRBV6-1 combines with J gene TRBJ2-6, with 8 bases fitting TRBD2. The J call is doubtful: the DNA matches TRBJ2-5 better. Germline V lookup: CDR1 MNHNS, CDR2 SASEGT. This CDR3 is built from 13 residues. The CDR3 region has the DNA TGTGCCAGCGGACAAGCGGGAGCTGAGACCCAGTACTTC. This gives the protein CASGQAGAETQYF.

The chain recombines TRBV27 with TRBJ2-1; D possibly corresponds to TRBD1 (5 bases). The germline V gene encodes CDR1 MNHEY and CDR2 SMNVEV (reference sequence). The CDR3 spans 11 residues. Trimming removed 10 bases from V and 7 bases from J, with 11 bases in between. The CDR3 region has the DNA TGTGCCACCATCAGACAGAATGAGCAGTTCTTC. Residues: CATIRQNEQFF.

The rearrangement joins TRBV5-1 to TRBJ2-3; no definite D call. The CDR3 is 13 residues long. V was clipped by 5 bases and J by 0 bases, with 7 bases between them. Germline loops: CDR1 SGHRS, CDR2 YFSETQ. CDR3 DNA sequence: TGCGCCAGCAGAACAGCTAGCACAGATACGCAGTATTTT. Translation: CASRTASTDTQYF.

The V and J genes are TRBV6-1 and TRBJ2-2; D ambiguous. Trimming took 6 bases from V and 2 from J, leaving 10 bases between them. This CDR3 is built from 14 residues. Germline CDR1 and CDR2: MNHNS and SASEGT. The CDR3 loop reads CASRKLQNTGELFF. The DNA for the CDR3 is TGTGCCAGCAGAAAACTCCAAAACACCGGGGAGCTGTTTTTT.

This chain joins TRBV6-5 and TRBJ2-3; no reliable D call. CDR1 and CDR2 (germline): MNHEY, SVGAGI. V was shortened by 3 bases and J by 2 bases, with 12 bases between the two germline ends. This CDR3 region has 15 residues. In DNA, the CDR3 is TGTGCCAGCAGTTATTCGCAGGCCTACACAGATACGCAGTATTTT. Protein sequence: CASSYSQAYTDTQYF.

On this clonotype: One end of the junction does not line up with germline, which may come from a read error. V usage is TRBV10-3 and J usage is TRBJ1-1; D gene unclear. This CDR3 is 12 amino acids long. Germline CDR1 and CDR2: ENHRY and SYGVKD. The CDR3 DNA is TGTGCCAGCAGTGAGTGGGTCACTGAAGCTTTCTTT. Its translation is CASSEWVTEAFF.